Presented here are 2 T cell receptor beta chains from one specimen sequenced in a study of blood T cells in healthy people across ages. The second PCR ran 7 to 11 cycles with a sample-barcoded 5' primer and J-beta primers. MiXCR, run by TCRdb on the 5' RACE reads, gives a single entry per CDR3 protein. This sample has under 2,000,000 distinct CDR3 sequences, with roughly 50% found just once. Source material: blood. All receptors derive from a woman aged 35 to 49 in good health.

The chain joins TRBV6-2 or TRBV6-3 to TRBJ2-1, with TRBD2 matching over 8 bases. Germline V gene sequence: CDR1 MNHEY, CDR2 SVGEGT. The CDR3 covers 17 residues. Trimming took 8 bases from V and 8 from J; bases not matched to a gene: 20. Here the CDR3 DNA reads TGTGCCAGCTGCCCCGGGGGGGGCCGCCGGGTACAATATGAGCAGTTCTTC. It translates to CASCPGGGRRVQYEQFF.

CDR3 sequence: CSARSGQDYGYTF. In DNA form, the CDR3 reads TGCAGTGCTAGAAGCGGACAGGACTATGGCTACACCTTC. The rearrangement uses TRBV20-1 and TRBJ1-2; 7 bases are a match to TRBD1. With 2 bases clipped from V and 3 bases from J, the junction kept 3 bases outside the gene matches. This CDR3 region has 13 residues. Germline V gives CDR1 DFQATT, CDR2 SNEGSKA (reference sequence).